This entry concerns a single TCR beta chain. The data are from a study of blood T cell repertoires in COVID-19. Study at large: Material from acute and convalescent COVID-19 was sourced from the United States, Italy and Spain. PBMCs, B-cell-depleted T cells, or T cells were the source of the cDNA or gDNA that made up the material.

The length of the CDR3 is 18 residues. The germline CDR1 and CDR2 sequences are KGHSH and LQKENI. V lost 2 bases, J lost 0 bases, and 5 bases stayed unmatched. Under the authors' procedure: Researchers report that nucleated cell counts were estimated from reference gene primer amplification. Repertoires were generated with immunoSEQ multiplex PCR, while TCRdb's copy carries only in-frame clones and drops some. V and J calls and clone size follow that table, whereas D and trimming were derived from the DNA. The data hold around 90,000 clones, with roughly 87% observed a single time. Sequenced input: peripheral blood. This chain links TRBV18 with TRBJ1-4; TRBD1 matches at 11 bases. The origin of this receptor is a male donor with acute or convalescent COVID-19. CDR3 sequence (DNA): TGTGCCAGCTCACCATCCGGACAGGGGGCCCCAACTAATGAAAAACTGTTTTTT. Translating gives CASSPSGQGAPTNEKLFF. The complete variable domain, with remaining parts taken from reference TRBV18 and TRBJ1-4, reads NAGVMQNPRHLVRRRGQEARLRCSPMKGHSHVYWYRQLPEEGLKFMVYLQKENIIDESGMPKERFSAEFPKEGPSILRIQQVVRGDSAAYFCASSPSGQGAPTNEKLFFGSGTQLSVL.